This is a list of T cell receptor beta chains from one sample in a study of human T cells and chemical hapten exposure. TCRdb re-called the RACE reads through MiXCR, storing one row per CDR3 protein. The table shows some 52,000 distinct CDR3 sequences, with 9.5% to 11% occurring only once. Sequencing was performed on whole blood, taken in connection with sensitization to the hapten diphenylcyclopropenone (DPC). The receptors were gathered from a woman aged 40 to 49 with alopecia areata. Some clones in this sample may be carry-over from other donors' samples. Both conserved end residues are part of each CDR3. Fields, in order: CDR3 length, V gene, CDR3 protein.

len: 12; v_gene: TRBV29-1; CDR3aa: CSVAPTEETQYF
len: 17; v_gene: TRBV7-2; CDR3aa: CASSLALTGGIQETQYF
len: 12; v_gene: TRBV5-4; CDR3aa: CASSLDIGELFF
len: 14; v_gene: TRBV7-2; CDR3aa: CASRSGLAGGEQYF
len: 16; v_gene: TRBV6-5; CDR3aa: CASSYGGEGAKNIQYF
len: 14; v_gene: TRBV20-1; CDR3aa: CSASLSGSGNEQFF
len: 17; v_gene: TRBV18; CDR3aa: CASSPPARTGRNQPQHF
len: 17; v_gene: TRBV12-3/TRBV12-4; CDR3aa: CASRTDSGNYSNQPQHF
len: 14; v_gene: TRBV29-1; CDR3aa: CSVVSLAPKNIQYF
len: 15; v_gene: TRBV7-2; CDR3aa: CASSPRIAGASEQYF
len: 18; v_gene: TRBV5-1; CDR3aa: CASSLDPTSGGTTDTQYF
len: 14; v_gene: TRBV12-3/TRBV12-4; CDR3aa: CASRLGQDSSPLHF
len: 13; v_gene: TRBV12-3/TRBV12-4; CDR3aa: CASSLGPLREQYF
len: 14; v_gene: TRBV5-4; CDR3aa: CASSPGTSGGARYF
len: 16; v_gene: TRBV5-5; CDR3aa: CASSLMGGPFSYEQYF
len: 13; v_gene: TRBV7-7; CDR3aa: CATGDSGANVLTF
len: 15; v_gene: TRBV28; CDR3aa: CASSFFAIGDTEAFF
len: 14; v_gene: TRBV12-3/TRBV12-4; CDR3aa: CASSEQGWRYEQYF
len: 13; v_gene: TRBV12-3/TRBV12-4; CDR3aa: CASSPEDRLEAFF
len: 13; v_gene: TRBV20-1; CDR3aa: CSARSPGSTEAFF
len: 12; v_gene: TRBV4-1; CDR3aa: CASSQDSGPQHF
len: 13; v_gene: TRBV10-2; CDR3aa: CASTAGGSYEQYF
len: 15; v_gene: TRBV12-3/TRBV12-4; CDR3aa: CASSFPAGQQETQYF
len: 13; v_gene: TRBV19; CDR3aa: CAIGPGGNQPQHF
len: 11; v_gene: TRBV11-2; CDR3aa: CASGSPYEQYF
len: 13; v_gene: TRBV7-3; CDR3aa: CASGKREGETQYF
len: 12; v_gene: TRBV29-1; CDR3aa: CSVVRITTEAFF
len: 17; v_gene: TRBV9; CDR3aa: CASSVAGTSGRYNEQFF
len: 13; v_gene: TRBV11-2; CDR3aa: CASSIGSNQPQHF
len: 14; v_gene: TRBV11-2; CDR3aa: CASSTSRASDTQYF
len: 14; v_gene: TRBV19; CDR3aa: CASSIPGGEETQYF
len: 11; v_gene: TRBV7-9; CDR3aa: CASALGDTQYF
len: 13; v_gene: TRBV10-3; CDR3aa: CAISATTDNEQFF
len: 17; v_gene: TRBV11-1; CDR3aa: CASSHSAGGVGTDTQYF
len: 15; v_gene: TRBV28; CDR3aa: CASAFPSPPTDTQYF
len: 14; v_gene: TRBV9; CDR3aa: CASSERTGKGTQYF
len: 14; v_gene: TRBV7-6; CDR3aa: CASSLAGRGNTIYF
len: 14; v_gene: TRBV7-9; CDR3aa: CASSETGHYDTIYF